This is a list of T cell receptor beta chains from one sample in a study of shared clonotypes between healthy human individuals. Here immunoSEQ multiplex PCR was the method, and the copy in TCRdb shows in-frame clones only, minus some. The table shows a few hundred thousand clones, with around 67% occurring only once. The sequencing input was memory CD4+ T cells sorted from blood. Every receptor here comes from a young man in good health. The CDR3 runs from the conserved cysteine through the conserved F or W. A D gene is named only where the DNA matches it firmly. Some rows have no size entry. The others give once, few or many, or a class for an expanded clone.

TRBV2	few	TRBJ2-3	TRBD2	CASSERASGSPADTQYF	TGTGCCAGCAGTGAAAGGGCTAGCGGGAGCCCCGCAGATACGCAGTATTTT
TRBV5-5	few	TRBJ1-2	NA	CASSSATRATATTF	TGTGCCAGCAGCTCGGCCACCAGGGCAACGGCTACCACCTTC
TRBV18	NA	TRBJ2-1	NA	CASSHRENNEQFF	TGTGCCAGCTCTCACCGGGAAAACAATGAGCAGTTCTTC
TRBV7-9	NA	TRBJ2-1	NA	CASSPWAGSGEQFF	TGTGCCAGCAGCCCCTGGGCAGGGAGCGGTGAGCAGTTCTTC
TRBV28	few	TRBJ2-7	NA	CASILGARTGEQYF	TGTGCCAGCATCCTTGGGGCTAGAACTGGGGAGCAGTACTTC
TRBV5-1	few	TRBJ1-4	TRBD1	CASSLNTGGDEKLFF	TGCGCCAGCAGCTTGAACACAGGGGGCGATGAAAAACTGTTTTTT
TRBV10-1	NA	TRBJ2-1	TRBD2	CASSAKGLAEKGNEQFF	TGCGCCAGCAGCGCGAAAGGACTAGCGGAAAAGGGGAATGAGCAGTTCTTC
TRBV11-3	many	TRBJ2-7	NA	CASSLDTYEQYF	TGTGCCAGCAGCTTGGACACCTACGAGCAGTACTTC
TRBV5-4	once	TRBJ2-7	NA	CASSLRASGYEQYF	TGTGCCAGCAGCTTGAGGGCCTCGGGTTACGAGCAGTACTTC
TRBV4-1	few	TRBJ2-5	TRBD2	CASRQGLAGGQETQYF	TGCGCCAGCAGACAGGGACTAGCGGGAGGACAAGAGACCCAGTACTTC
TRBV5-1	NA	TRBJ2-5	NA	CASSRGWETQYF	TGCGCCAGCAGTCGAGGCTGGGAGACCCAGTACTTC
TRBV25-1	few	TRBJ1-1	NA	CASSESAGTEAFF	TGTGCCAGCAGTGAATCAGCAGGCACTGAAGCTTTCTTT
TRBV6-6	NA	TRBJ1-3	NA	CASSPTEDTIYF	TGTGCCAGCAGTCCGACTGAGGACACCATATATTTT
TRBV28	NA	TRBJ2-7	NA	CASSFSLREQYF	TGTGCCAGCAGTTTTTCGCTACGCGAGCAGTACTTC
TRBV11-2	few	TRBJ2-5	TRBD1	CASSSTGQGLFRETQYF	TGTGCCAGCAGTTCTACGGGACAGGGGTTATTTCGGGAGACCCAGTACTTC
TRBV5-6	NA	TRBJ2-3	TRBD2	CASSPLRTSGRVTDTQYF	TGTGCCAGCAGCCCCCTAAGGACTAGCGGGAGAGTAACAGATACGCAGTATTTT
TRBV7-2	NA	TRBJ2-3	NA	CASSFWADTQYF	TGTGCCAGCAGCTTCTGGGCAGATACGCAGTATTTT
TRBV28	NA	TRBJ1-2	NA	CASSRFREFGNYGYTF	TGTGCCAGCAGTCGTTTTCGAGAGTTTGGAAACTATGGCTACACCTTC
TRBV14	few	TRBJ2-2	TRBD1	CASSQTGGFGTGELFF	TGTGCCAGCAGTCAGACAGGGGGCTTCGGGACCGGGGAGCTGTTTTTT
TRBV7-2	NA	TRBJ2-2	NA	CAQNRNMAPGELFF	TGTGCCCAGAACCGGAACATGGCGCCCGGGGAGCTGTTTTTT
TRBV10-3	NA	TRBJ2-1	TRBD1	CAISYRGSPTGEQFF	TGTGCCATCAGTTACAGGGGTTCACCAACTGGTGAGCAGTTCTTC
TRBV6-1	few	TRBJ2-1	TRBD1	CASSETGVHEQFF	TGTGCCAGCAGTGAAACAGGGGTCCATGAGCAGTTCTTC
TRBV13	NA	TRBJ2-1	TRBD2	CASSLTGGPVNEQFF	TGTGCCAGCAGCTTAACGGGAGGGCCAGTCAATGAGCAGTTCTTC
TRBV30	NA	TRBJ1-1	NA	CAWTFPYTWGLDTEAFF	TGTGCCTGGACGTTCCCATACACGTGGGGTTTGGACACTGAAGCTTTCTTT
TRBV6-5	NA	TRBJ2-7	TRBD2	CASSLSAGGPGEQYF	TGTGCCAGCAGTCTCTCAGCGGGAGGGCCGGGAGAGCAGTACTTC
TRBV7-9	NA	TRBJ1-4	NA	CASSQFEKLFF	TGTGCCAGCAGCCAATTTGAAAAACTGTTTTTT
TRBV5-5	NA	TRBJ1-4	NA	CASSLIATNEKLFF	TGTGCCAGCAGCTTAATTGCAACTAATGAAAAACTGTTTTTT
TRBV7-2	once	TRBJ2-7	TRBD1	CASSPGQSSYEQYF	TGTGCCAGCAGCCCGGGACAGAGCTCCTACGAGCAGTACTTC
TRBV27	NA	TRBJ2-7	TRBD1	CASSTEGTGSYEQYF	TGTGCCAGCAGTACCGAGGGGACAGGGTCCTACGAGCAGTACTTC
TRBV5-6	NA	TRBJ2-5	TRBD2	CASSFEGVGTSGGTQYF	TGTGCCAGCAGCTTCGAAGGTGTCGGGACTAGCGGGGGGACCCAGTACTTC
TRBV5-8	NA	TRBJ2-7	NA	CASSGLPIGEQYF	TGTGCCAGCAGTGGACTACCCATCGGCGAGCAGTACTTC
TRBV6-1	NA	TRBJ2-3	TRBD1	CASSGGQGALNTQYF	TGTGCCAGCAGCGGAGGACAGGGGGCTTTAAATACGCAGTATTTT
TRBV7-9	few	TRBJ2-5	TRBD1	CASSRQGETQYF	TGTGCCAGCAGCCGACAGGGAGAGACCCAGTACTTC
TRBV12-5	once	TRBJ2-1	NA	CASTLAGTYNEQFF	TGTGCTAGTACTCTCGCAGGCACTTACAATGAGCAGTTCTTC